The 13 T cell receptor beta chains below all came from one sample that was sequenced in a study of metastatic and nonmetastatic thyroid tumors. None of the patients had undergone any treatment ahead of thyroid surgery. Using MiXCR, TCRdb reanalyzed the PCR reads. This table holds roughly 70,000 clones, about 17% found once. Sequenced material: blood. These receptors were collected from a female donor with papillary thyroid cancer or a benign thyroid nodule (not recorded which). Some clones in this sample may be carry-over from other donors' samples.

This clone was counted a few times. The chain links TRBV6-1 to TRBJ2-7; perhaps TRBD1 as D (6 bases). This CDR3 has 12 amino acids. Germline CDR1 and CDR2: MNHNS and SASEGT. V was shortened by 5 bases and J by 4 bases, with 9 bases between the two germline ends. This CDR3 is CASSPGQYEQYF. CDR3 sequence (DNA): TGTGCCAGCAGTCCCGGACAGTACGAGCAGTACTTC.

This clone appeared many times. This chain joins TRBV7-9 and TRBJ2-5; D is ambiguous. Trimming left V 1 base short and J 3 bases short, with 12 bases between. CDR3 length equals 15 residues. The germline V gene encodes CDR1 SEHNR and CDR2 FQNEAQ (reference sequence). The CDR3 DNA reads as TGTGCCAGCAGCTTAGGCAGGAAAAGAGAAGAGACCCAGTACTTC. Encoded protein: CASSLGRKREETQYF.

This clone was detected ten times or more. This chain uses TRBV11-2 with TRBJ2-7; 9 nucleotides align to TRBD2. This CDR3 comprises 17 residues. Germline V CDR1 and CDR2: SGHAT, FQNNGV. V was clipped by 0 bases and J by 4 bases; unmatched bases: 10. The CDR3 spells CASSLDYRASGIYEQYF. The CDR3 DNA follows: TGTGCCAGCAGCTTAGATTATCGGGCTAGCGGGATTTACGAGCAGTACTTC.

V and J are TRBV18 and TRBJ2-7, with TRBD1 matching 7 bases. The CDR3 has 13 residues. V shed 4 bases, J shed 4 bases, and the junction held 4 bases outside the gene matches. Per the germline V gene, CDR1 is KGHSH and CDR2 is LQKENI. The CDR3 nucleotides read TGTGCCAGCTCACGAAGCAGGGGGTACGAGCAGTACTTC. Residues: CASSRSRGYEQYF. Filled out from reference TRBV18 and TRBJ2-7, the complete variable domain reads NAGVMQNPRHLVRRRGQEARLRCSPMKGHSHVYWYRQLPEEGLKFMVYLQKENIIDESGMPKERFSAEFPKEGPSILRIQQVVRGDSAAYFCASSRSRGYEQYFGPGTRLTVT.

This clone occurred many times. The chain has TRBV19 and TRBJ2-3; the D gene could be TRBD1 or TRBD2 (5 bases each). CDR3 length: 16 amino acids. Between the trimmed V and J ends, which lost 6 bases and 2 bases, there was a span of 18 bases. Germline V gene lookup returns CDR1 LNHDA and CDR2 SQIVND (reference sequence). The CDR3 sequence: CASRTPRAGTTDTQYF. The CDR3 bases are TGTGCCAGTAGGACCCCTCGGGCAGGGACCACAGATACGCAGTATTTT.

This clone was seen ten or more times. The rearrangement uses TRBV5-8 and TRBJ2-7; TRBD1 is a possible D gene (6 bases). Trimming removed 6 bases from V and 3 bases from J, with 16 bases in between. This CDR3 is 14 amino acids long. CDR1 is SGHTS, CDR2 YDEGEE, per germline. CDR3: CASIETGTSYEQYF. In DNA form, the CDR3 reads TGTGCCAGCATCGAAACCGGGACAAGCTACGAGCAGTACTTC.

Notes on this clone: A read error may explain this, as a much larger clone is one base away. The same CDR3 arises from other DNA sequences in this sample as well. The genes are TRBV5-6 and TRBJ1-2; D might be TRBD1 (5 bases). The CDR3 length is 12 residues. The germline V gene encodes CDR1 SGHDT and CDR2 YYEEEE. The CDR3 DNA is TGTGCCAGCAGCTTAGCAGGGTTTGGCTATACCTTC. Protein: CASSLAGFGYTF.

With regard to this clone: An end of the junction differs from the germline gene, which may be a read error. V usage is TRBV6-4 and J usage is TRBJ1-5; the match to TRBD1 covers 7 bases. Germline CDR1 reads MRHNA; CDR2 reads SNTAGT. The CDR3 has 15 residues. This CDR3 reads CASSEAGQSNQPKHF. The CDR3, as DNA: TGTGCCAGCAGTGAAGCGGGACAGAGCAATCAGCCCAAGCATTTT.

Many counts were recorded for this clone. The chain links TRBV6-1 to TRBJ1-5; no clear D gene. V was clipped by 3 bases and J by 1 base, with 4 bases between them. Germline V CDR1 and CDR2: MNHNS, SASEGT. The CDR3 has 13 amino acids. Here the CDR3 reads CASSDWSNQPQHF. The CDR3 nucleotides are TGTGCCAGCAGTGATTGGAGCAATCAGCCCCAGCATTTT.

This clone was counted many times. This chain connects TRBV6-4 to TRBJ1-2, with a weak D call TRBD1 (5 bases). Germline V gene sequence: CDR1 MRHNA, CDR2 SNTAGT. The CDR3 runs to 15 residues. Trimming removed 3 bases at V and 5 bases at J, with 16 bases between. CDR3 protein: CASSEGWGTTYGYTF. Written as DNA, the CDR3 is TGTGCCAGCAGTGAGGGGTGGGGGACGACGTATGGCTACACCTTC.

This clone was found a few times. This chain links TRBV6-2 or TRBV6-3 with TRBJ1-5; possible D gene TRBD1, 5 bases. The CDR3 spans 16 residues. Per the germline V gene, CDR1 is MNHEY and CDR2 is SVGEGT. V lost 7 bases, J lost 6 bases, and 22 bases lay in between. The CDR3 sequence: CASTPSGRLISQPQHF. CDR3 bases: TGTGCCAGCACCCCCTCAGGGAGACTTATCAGTCAGCCCCAGCATTTT.

This clone was counted only a few times. A read error may be the cause here, since a much bigger clone is one base away. The rearrangement uses TRBV29-1 and TRBJ1-2; D may be TRBD1 (5 bases). There are 15 residues in the CDR3. Trimming stripped 5 bases from V and 2 bases from J, with 18 bases between. Germline V gives CDR1 SQVTM, CDR2 ANQGSEA. The DNA of the CDR3 is TGCAGCGTTCGGGAGTACCGCCGGGACAACTATGGCTACACCTTC. Its protein product is CSVREYRRDNYGYTF. Together with reference TRBV29-1 and TRBJ1-2, the CDR3 gives the full variable domain: SAVISQKPSRDICQRGTSLTIQCQVDSQVTMMFWYRQQPGQSLTLIATANQGSEATYESGFVIDKFPISRPNLTFSTLTVSNMSPEDSSIYLCSVREYRRDNYGYTFGSGTRLTVV.

This clone came up a few times. The chain recombines TRBV6-1 with TRBJ2-3; weak D call: TRBD1 (5 bases). The ends were cut back, 7 bases at V and 3 bases at J, with 8 bases in the middle. This CDR3 spans 12 amino acids. Per germline, CDR1 MNHNS and CDR2 SASEGT. The CDR3 DNA is TGTGCCAGCAAGACAGAAACAGATACGCAGTATTTT. It encodes CASKTETDTQYF.